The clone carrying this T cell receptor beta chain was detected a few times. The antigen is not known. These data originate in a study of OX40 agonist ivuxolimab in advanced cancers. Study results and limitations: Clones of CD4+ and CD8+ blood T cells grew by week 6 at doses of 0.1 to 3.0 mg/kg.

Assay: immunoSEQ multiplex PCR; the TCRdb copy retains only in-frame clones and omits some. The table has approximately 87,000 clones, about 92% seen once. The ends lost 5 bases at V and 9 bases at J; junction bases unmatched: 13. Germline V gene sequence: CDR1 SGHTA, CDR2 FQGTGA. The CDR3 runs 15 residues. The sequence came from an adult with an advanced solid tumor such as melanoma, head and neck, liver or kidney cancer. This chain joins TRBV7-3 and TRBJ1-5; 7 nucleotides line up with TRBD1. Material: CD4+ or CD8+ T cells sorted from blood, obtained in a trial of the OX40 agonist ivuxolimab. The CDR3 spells CASSHVTGNRVPQHF. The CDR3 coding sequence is TGTGCCAGCAGCCACGTGACAGGGAACCGGGTGCCCCAGCATTTT.